This TCR beta chain was observed in a study of long-term antiretroviral therapy in people with HIV. This CDR3 is built from 14 residues. V was shortened by 5 bases and J by 5 bases, with 15 bases between the two germline ends. CDR1 is MDHEN and CDR2 is SYDVKM in the germline V gene. This clone appeared once. The run of the v3.0 immunoSEQ assay was at survey level. Profiling relied on immunoSEQ multiplex PCR, and the TCRdb table lists in-frame clones only, not all of them. Of approximately 36,000 clones in the sample, over 75% are singletons; the top ten hold around 6.1%. This chain links TRBV28 with TRBJ2-5; weak D call: TRBD2 (6 bases). This material consisted of unsorted PBMCs, taken 0.6 years after starting antiretroviral therapy. This receptor was taken from a man in his late teens or twenties with HIV. CDR3 DNA: TGTGCCAGCAGTCTAGCCGGGACTCTGGAGACCCAGTACTTC. It yields the protein CASSLAGTLETQYF.